This paragraph covers one T cell receptor beta chain sequence. The antigen it binds to is not known. Base qualities are not provided; no much larger clone lies one nucleotide away. The data originate from a study of OX40 agonist ivuxolimab in advanced cancers. Regarding the complete study: Ivuxolimab, which targeted the costimulatory receptor OX40 (CD134), was an agonistic, fully human IgG2 monoclonal antibody. Of the roughly 51 dose-escalation patients, hepatocellular carcinoma was present in around 19, melanoma in about 15, renal cell carcinoma in 9 and head and neck cancer in 9. In the dose-escalation cohort, around four fifths of patients were male, and the mean age was approximately 60 years with a range of about 23 to 79. Intravenous ivuxolimab was administered to patients every 2 weeks at six dose levels: 0.01, 0.1, 0.3, 1.5, 3 and 10 mg/kg. The monotherapy dose-escalation portion (N ≈ 50 patients) of the phase I ivuxolimab trial is reported in the paper. Prior anti-PD-1, anti-PD-L1 or anti-CTLA-4 therapy was permitted, and checkpoint inhibitors had been received by around 39% of dose-escalation patients. Peripheral TCRbeta sequencing was intended to test whether TCR sequence diversity was altered and clonal T-cell expansion was caused by ivuxolimab. Three dose-escalation patients achieved partial responses, one with hepatocellular carcinoma and two with cutaneous melanoma. Overall study outcomes, separate from this receptor: After ivuxolimab, expanded clones were on average more numerous among CD8+ T cells than among CD4+ T cells. Antigen specificity was not determined for the clonally expanded peripheral T cells. Low levels of normalized T-cell clonal expansion were also seen in some nonresponding patients. Partial responders in the 0.1-3.0 mg/kg groups had among the lowest normalized peripheral clonal expansion, especially among CD8+ T cells. At doses of 0.1 to 3.0 mg/kg, clonal expansion of both CD4+ and CD8+ blood T cells was observed from baseline to week 6.

Patients with autoimmune disease history or receiving systemic immunosuppression were excluded from the trial. Peripheral blood for TCR sequencing was collected from all dose cohorts at baseline, on cycle 4 day 1, and on cycle 7 day 1. The samples were taken from a phase I, first-in-human, multicenter, open-label dose-escalation trial of ivuxolimab. Adults with locally advanced or metastatic head and neck squamous cell, hepatocellular, melanoma or renal cell carcinoma were enrolled in the trial. CD4+ and CD8+ T cells were sorted separately from peripheral blood before TCR sequencing. Genomic DNA was isolated from the sorted cells so that the TCRbeta CDR3 region could be sequenced. The immunoSEQ Assay was used for sequencing of TCRbeta CDR3 regions. Drawn from immuneACCESS, this table holds only the in-frame rearrangements with V and J called that TCRdb kept. Clones are partly lost; checked studies trace under half to an unresolved V gene and leave the rest unexplained. The sample includes over 100,000 clones, with roughly nine tenths observed a single time. 0.5% to 0.7% of the sample is taken by the ten largest.

The CDR3 sequence holds 14 residues, the cysteine and phenylalanine included. Only the CDR3 part of the read is kept: 42 bases, read in frame from the first base. Based on the germline V gene, the CDR1 and CDR2 sequences are MDHEN and SYDVKM. Relative to germline, V is 3 bases shorter and J is 2 bases shorter, with 8 bases between their ends. The sample here was CD4+ or CD8+ T cells sorted from blood, taken in a trial of the OX40 agonist ivuxolimab. The receptor was isolated from an adult with an advanced solid tumor such as melanoma, head and neck, liver or kidney cancer. The chain couples TRBV28 to TRBJ1-3, with TRBD1 tentatively as D gene (5 bases match). The DNA sequence reads TGTGCCAGCAGTTTTGGAGGGGCTGGAAACACCATATATTTT. Translated, it reads CASSFGGAGNTIYF.